This passage covers 16 T cell receptor beta chains from one sample sequenced in a study of PD-1 blockade in mismatch repair-deficient tumors. TCRdb's copy holds only in-frame clones and misses some; the assay was immunoSEQ multiplex PCR. The repertoire includes about 51,000 clones, 81% of them detected once, and more than 8% sits in the top ten. This specimen was peripheral blood, taken 20 weeks after starting pembrolizumab. The receptors here all came from an adult with mismatch repair-deficient cancer.

The rearrangement uses TRBV19 and TRBJ2-3, with TRBD1 matching over 7 bases. Trimming took 3 bases from V and 2 from J; bases not matched to a gene: 2. Per the germline V gene, CDR1 is LNHDA and CDR2 is SQIVND (reference sequence). This CDR3 has 14 amino acids. DNA for the CDR3: TGTGCCAGTAGTATGGGACAGTTCACAGATACGCAGTATTTT. Translated, it gives CASSMGQFTDTQYF.

This clone was detected a few times. The chain joins TRBV5-5 to TRBJ1-1, with 8 bases aligning to TRBD1. Germline values: CDR1 SGHKS, CDR2 YYEKEE (reference sequence). The ends lost 4 bases at V and 5 bases at J; junction bases unmatched: 4. CDR3 length equals 13 residues. In DNA, the CDR3 is TGTGCCAGCAGCAACGGACAGGGAACTGAAGCTTTCTTT. This translates into CASSNGQGTEAFF.

The rearrangement links TRBV5-4 to TRBJ1-3; D uncertain. Germline CDR1 is SGHNT and CDR2 is YYREEE (reference sequence). Trimming took off 4 bases at V and 3 bases at J, with 11 bases between the two ends. This CDR3 is built from 14 residues. The CDR3 here is CASSPGTVGNTIYF. CDR3 bases: TGTGCCAGCAGCCCGGGCACAGTTGGAAACACCATATATTTT.

This sequence joins TRBV13 and TRBJ2-1; 12 bases are a match to TRBD2. Per the germline V gene, CDR1 is PRHDT and CDR2 is FYEKMQ (reference sequence). V was pared by 2 bases and J by 8 bases, with 1 base of the junction left unmatched. The CDR3 runs to 14 residues. DNA for the CDR3: TGTGCCAGCAGCTTATGGACTAGCGGGGATGAGCAGTTCTTC. The encoded protein is CASSLWTSGDEQFF.

The chain couples TRBV12-5 to TRBJ2-7; D is unresolved. This CDR3 has 11 residues. Between the trimmed V and J ends, which lost 1 base and 8 bases, there was a span of 6 bases. CDR1 is LGHNT and CDR2 is FRNRAP in the germline V gene. CDR3 DNA sequence: TGTGCTAGTGGTTTGGGCCGTCAGCAGTACTTC. This codes for CASGLGRQQYF.

The CDR3 DNA is TGTGCCAGCAGCCCCGGGGGACAGGGGGCAAACTATGGCTACACCTTC. It encodes CASSPGGQGANYGYTF. This chain connects TRBV4-2 to TRBJ1-2; TRBD1 agrees at 12 bases. The CDR3 has 16 amino acids. The ends lost 4 bases at V and 2 bases at J; junction bases unmatched: 5. CDR1 LGHNA and CDR2 YNFKEQ come from the germline V gene.

The chain uses TRBV7-8 and TRBJ2-2, with 8 bases aligning to TRBD2. From germline, CDR1 is SGHVS and CDR2 FQNEAQ. With V trimmed by 5 bases and J by 6 bases, 11 bases remained unmatched. The CDR3 length is 16 residues. CDR3 in DNA: TGTGCCAGCAGCCCGGGAGGTAGAGCGGGAGCCGGGGAGCTGTTTTTT. Residues: CASSPGGRAGAGELFF.

The chain links TRBV7-2 to TRBJ2-3; TRBD2 is a possible D gene (6 bases). The germline gives CDR1 SGHTA, CDR2 FQGNSA. This CDR3 spans 15 amino acids. Trimming removed 3 bases from V and 3 bases from J, with 13 bases in between. The CDR3 region is CASSFGGVRTDTQYF. CDR3 DNA: TGTGCCAGCAGCTTCGGGGGAGTAAGGACAGATACGCAGTATTTT.

Ten or more counts support this clone. The rearrangement links TRBV9 to TRBJ2-7; tentative D call: TRBD2 (7 bases). V lost 3 bases, J lost 5 bases, and 12 bases lay in between. The CDR3 spans 13 residues. In germline, CDR1 is SGDLS, CDR2 YYNGEE. As DNA, the CDR3 is TGTGCCAGCAGCGCGCGGGGGCGCGACGAGCAGTACTTC. Its protein is CASSARGRDEQYF.

Only one count was recorded for this clone. V is TRBV29-1 and J is TRBJ2-2; 8 bases fit TRBD2. Germline V gene lookup returns CDR1 SQVTM and CDR2 ANQGSEA. Germline trimming cut 7 bases from V and 6 bases from J; bases unmatched to any gene: 4. This CDR3 spans 12 amino acids. The CDR3 bases are TGCAGCGGGGGACTAGTCTCCGGGGAGCTGTTTTTT. It translates to CSGGLVSGELFF.

The J gene is TRBJ1-2, the V gene TRBV7-8; D unclear. With 2 bases removed from V and 1 base from J, the gap between germline ends came to 17 bases. This CDR3 contains 17 residues. Germline assignment: CDR1 SGHVS and CDR2 FQNEAQ. The CDR3 DNA sequence: TGTGCCAGCAGCTTAAAAGGCAGTAAATTAATTAACTATGGCTACACCTTC. Translation gives CASSLKGSKLINYGYTF.

The CDR3 sequence is CASNEFGGGYGYTF. CDR3 DNA sequence: TGTGCCAGCAACGAATTTGGGGGTGGCTATGGCTACACCTTC. This chain links TRBV28 with TRBJ1-2, with TRBD1 as a possible D gene (5 bases). Germline values: CDR1 MDHEN, CDR2 SYDVKM. V dropped 7 bases and J dropped 4 bases, with 16 bases sitting between them. The CDR3 is made up of 14 amino acids.

This chain uses TRBV11-3 with TRBJ1-5; 9 bases agree with TRBD1. Germline values: CDR1 SGHNT, CDR2 YENEEA. The length of the CDR3 is 15 residues. V shed 4 bases and J 6 bases; nucleotides not matched to a gene: 7. This chain's CDR3 is CASSWDRALGQPQHF. CDR3 bases: TGTGCCAGCAGCTGGGACAGGGCTTTAGGTCAGCCCCAGCATTTT.

This clone occurred a few times. The chain links TRBV5-1 to TRBJ1-1; weak D call: TRBD1 (6 bases). CDR1 and CDR2 from the germline V gene are SGHRS and YFSETQ. Trimming removed 0 bases at V and 3 bases at J, with 9 bases between. CDR3 size: 14 residues. The CDR3 coding sequence is TGCGCCAGCAGCTTGGGGACAGTATACACTGAAGCTTTCTTT. Amino acids: CASSLGTVYTEAFF.

This clone came up once. This rearrangement joins TRBV7-6 to TRBJ2-5; no firm D call. The V end was cut by 0 bases, the J end by 1 base, with 0 bases between. In germline, CDR1 is SGHVS, CDR2 FNYEAQ. The CDR3 is 12 amino acids. The CDR3: CASSLAQETQYF. CDR3 in DNA: TGTGCCAGCAGCTTAGCCCAAGAGACCCAGTACTTC.

The genes are TRBV5-1 and TRBJ1-4; the D is unclear. This CDR3 has 14 amino acids. CDR1 is SGHRS, CDR2 YFSETQ, per germline. V lost 4 bases and J lost 12, with 19 bases in between. DNA for the CDR3: TGCGCCAGCAGCCTGTCGGTCGGAAATTCGGAACTGTTTTTT. Amino acids: CASSLSVGNSELFF.